This entry features one TCR beta chain sequence. TCRdb keeps only in-frame clones here, not all; method: immunoSEQ multiplex PCR. Of 2.3 million or so clones detected, approximately 93% appear once; the ten largest clones hold approximately 0.4%. CD4+ cells yielded CD45RA+ naive and CD45RA-negative memory subsets. The CDR3 has 14 amino acids. Germline CDR1 reads SGHDT; CDR2 reads YYEEEE. Between the trimmed V and J ends, which lost 4 bases and 1 base, there was a span of 9 bases. The data are from a study of shared clonotypes between healthy human individuals. Overall study context: Three plates each covered CD4 naive and memory; CD8 naive two, CD8 memory one.

The gene calls are TRBV5-6 and TRBJ1-5; D is uncertain. The sample comprised naive CD4+ T cells from PBMCs. Subset: CD45RA+ positively selected. The TCR originated in a man younger than 30 in good health. Some clones in this sample may be carry-over from other donors' samples. CDR3 bases: TGTGCCAGCAGCAGAGGAGTAAGCAATCAGCCCCAGCATTTT. This gives the protein CASSRGVSNQPQHF.